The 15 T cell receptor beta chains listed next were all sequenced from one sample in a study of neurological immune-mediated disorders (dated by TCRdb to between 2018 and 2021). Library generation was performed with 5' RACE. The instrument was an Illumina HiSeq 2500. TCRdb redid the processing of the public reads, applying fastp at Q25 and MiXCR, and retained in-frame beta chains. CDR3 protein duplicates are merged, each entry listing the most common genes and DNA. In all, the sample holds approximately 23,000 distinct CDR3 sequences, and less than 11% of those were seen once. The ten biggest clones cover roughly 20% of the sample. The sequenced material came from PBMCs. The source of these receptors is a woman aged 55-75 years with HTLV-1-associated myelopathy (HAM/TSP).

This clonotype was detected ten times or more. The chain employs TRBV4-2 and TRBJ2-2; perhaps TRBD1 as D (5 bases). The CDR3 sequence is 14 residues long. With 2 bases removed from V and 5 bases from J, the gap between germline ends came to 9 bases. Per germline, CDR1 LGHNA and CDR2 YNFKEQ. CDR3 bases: TGTGCCAGCAGCCAACTCCGACAGACCGGGGAGCTGTTTTTT. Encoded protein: CASSQLRQTGELFF.

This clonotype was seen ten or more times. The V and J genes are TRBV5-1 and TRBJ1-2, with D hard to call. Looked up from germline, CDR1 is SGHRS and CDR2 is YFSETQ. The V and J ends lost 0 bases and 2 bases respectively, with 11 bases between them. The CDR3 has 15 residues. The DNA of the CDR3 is TGCGCCAGCAGCTTGGAGGGCAGCTTGAACTATGGCTACACCTTC. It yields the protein CASSLEGSLNYGYTF.

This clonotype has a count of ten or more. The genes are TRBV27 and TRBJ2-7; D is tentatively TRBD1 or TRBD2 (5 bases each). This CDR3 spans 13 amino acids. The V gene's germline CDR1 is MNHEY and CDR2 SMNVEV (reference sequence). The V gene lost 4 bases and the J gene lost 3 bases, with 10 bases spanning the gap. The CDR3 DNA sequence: TGTGCCAGCAGTTCTCGAGGGGACTACGAGCAGTACTTC. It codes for CASSSRGDYEQYF.

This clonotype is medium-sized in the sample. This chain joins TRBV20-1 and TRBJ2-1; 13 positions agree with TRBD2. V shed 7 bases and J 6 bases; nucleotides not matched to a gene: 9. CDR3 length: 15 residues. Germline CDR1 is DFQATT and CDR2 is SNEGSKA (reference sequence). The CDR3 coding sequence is TGCAGTGGCAGCGGACTAGCGGGGGCCCTCAATGAGCAGTTCTTC. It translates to CSGSGLAGALNEQFF.

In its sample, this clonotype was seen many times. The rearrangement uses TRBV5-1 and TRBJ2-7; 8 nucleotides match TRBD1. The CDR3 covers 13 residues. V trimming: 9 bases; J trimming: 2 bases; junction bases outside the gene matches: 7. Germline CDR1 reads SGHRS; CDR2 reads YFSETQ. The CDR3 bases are TGCGCCACACTCCACAGGGGGACCTACGAGCAGTACTTC. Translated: CATLHRGTYEQYF.

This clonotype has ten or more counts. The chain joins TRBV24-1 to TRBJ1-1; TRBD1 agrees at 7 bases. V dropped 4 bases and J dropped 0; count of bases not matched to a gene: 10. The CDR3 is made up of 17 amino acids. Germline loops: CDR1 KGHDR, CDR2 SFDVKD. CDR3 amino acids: CATSEPDRVAMNTEAFF. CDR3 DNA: TGTGCCACCAGTGAACCCGACAGGGTCGCGATGAACACTGAAGCTTTCTTT.

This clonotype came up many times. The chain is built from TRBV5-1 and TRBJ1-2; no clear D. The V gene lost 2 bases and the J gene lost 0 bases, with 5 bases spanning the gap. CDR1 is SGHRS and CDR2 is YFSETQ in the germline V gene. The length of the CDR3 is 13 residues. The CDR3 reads CASSFGANYGYTF. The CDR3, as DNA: TGCGCCAGCAGCTTCGGAGCTAACTATGGCTACACCTTC.

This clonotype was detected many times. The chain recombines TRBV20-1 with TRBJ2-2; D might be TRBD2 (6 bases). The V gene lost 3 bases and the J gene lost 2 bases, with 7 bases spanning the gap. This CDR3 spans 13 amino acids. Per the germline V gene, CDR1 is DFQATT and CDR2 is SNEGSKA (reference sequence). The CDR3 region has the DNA TGCAGTGCTAGGGACTATAACACCGGGGAGCTGTTTTTT. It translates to CSARDYNTGELFF.

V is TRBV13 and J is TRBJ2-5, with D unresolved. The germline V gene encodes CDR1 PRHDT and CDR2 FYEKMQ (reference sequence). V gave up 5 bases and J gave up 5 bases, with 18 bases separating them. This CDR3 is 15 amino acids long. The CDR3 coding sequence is TGTGCCAGCAGCCAAGGGCCCCGGCTCGGGGAGACCCAGTACTTC. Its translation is CASSQGPRLGETQYF. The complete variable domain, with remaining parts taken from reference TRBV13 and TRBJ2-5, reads AAGVIQSPRHLIKEKRETATLKCYPIPRHDTVYWYQQGPGQDPQFLISFYEKMQSDKGSIPDRFSAQQFSDYHSELNMSSLELGDSALYFCASSQGPRLGETQYFGPGTRLLVL.

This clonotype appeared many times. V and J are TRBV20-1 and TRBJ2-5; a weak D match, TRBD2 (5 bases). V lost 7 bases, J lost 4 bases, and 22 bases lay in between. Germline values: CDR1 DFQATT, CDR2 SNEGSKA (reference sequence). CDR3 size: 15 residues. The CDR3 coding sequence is TGCAGTGGGAGGCCTCGGGCCACACCCCTAGAGACCCAGTACTTC. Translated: CSGRPRATPLETQYF.

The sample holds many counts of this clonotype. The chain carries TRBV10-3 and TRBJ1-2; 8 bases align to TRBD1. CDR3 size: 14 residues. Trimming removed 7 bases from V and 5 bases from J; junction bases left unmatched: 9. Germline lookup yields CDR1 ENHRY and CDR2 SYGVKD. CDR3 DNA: TGTGCCATCACCCCAGACAGGGGAATGTATGGCTACACCTTC. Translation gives CAITPDRGMYGYTF.

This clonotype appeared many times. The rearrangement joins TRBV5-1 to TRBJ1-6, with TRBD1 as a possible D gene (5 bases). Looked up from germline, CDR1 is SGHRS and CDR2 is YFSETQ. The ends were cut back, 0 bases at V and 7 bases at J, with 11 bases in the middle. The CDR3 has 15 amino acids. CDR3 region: CASSLGGVMNSPLHF. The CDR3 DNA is TGCGCCAGCAGCTTGGGGGGGGTTATGAATTCACCCCTCCACTTT.

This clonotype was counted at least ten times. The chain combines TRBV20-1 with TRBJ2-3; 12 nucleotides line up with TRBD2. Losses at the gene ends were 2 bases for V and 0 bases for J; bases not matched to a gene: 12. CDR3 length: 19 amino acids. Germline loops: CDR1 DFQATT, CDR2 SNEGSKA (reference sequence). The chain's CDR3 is CSARLLAGGWGSSTDTQYF. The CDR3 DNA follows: TGCAGTGCTAGACTGCTAGCGGGGGGGTGGGGGTCTAGCACAGATACGCAGTATTTT.

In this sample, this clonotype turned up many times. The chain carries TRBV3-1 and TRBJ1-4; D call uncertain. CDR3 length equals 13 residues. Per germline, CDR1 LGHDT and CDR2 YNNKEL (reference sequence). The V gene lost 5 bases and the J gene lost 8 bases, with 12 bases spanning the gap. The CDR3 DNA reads TGTGCCAGCAGCAGACAATCGACCGAAAAACTGTTTTTT. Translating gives CASSRQSTEKLFF.

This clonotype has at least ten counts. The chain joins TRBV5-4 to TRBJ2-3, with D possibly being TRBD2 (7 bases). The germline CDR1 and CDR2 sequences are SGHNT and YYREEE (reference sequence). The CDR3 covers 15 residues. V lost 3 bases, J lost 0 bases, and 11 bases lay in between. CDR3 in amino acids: CASSSGGLSTDTQYF. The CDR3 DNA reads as TGTGCCAGCAGCTCGGGGGGCCTCAGCACAGATACGCAGTATTTT.